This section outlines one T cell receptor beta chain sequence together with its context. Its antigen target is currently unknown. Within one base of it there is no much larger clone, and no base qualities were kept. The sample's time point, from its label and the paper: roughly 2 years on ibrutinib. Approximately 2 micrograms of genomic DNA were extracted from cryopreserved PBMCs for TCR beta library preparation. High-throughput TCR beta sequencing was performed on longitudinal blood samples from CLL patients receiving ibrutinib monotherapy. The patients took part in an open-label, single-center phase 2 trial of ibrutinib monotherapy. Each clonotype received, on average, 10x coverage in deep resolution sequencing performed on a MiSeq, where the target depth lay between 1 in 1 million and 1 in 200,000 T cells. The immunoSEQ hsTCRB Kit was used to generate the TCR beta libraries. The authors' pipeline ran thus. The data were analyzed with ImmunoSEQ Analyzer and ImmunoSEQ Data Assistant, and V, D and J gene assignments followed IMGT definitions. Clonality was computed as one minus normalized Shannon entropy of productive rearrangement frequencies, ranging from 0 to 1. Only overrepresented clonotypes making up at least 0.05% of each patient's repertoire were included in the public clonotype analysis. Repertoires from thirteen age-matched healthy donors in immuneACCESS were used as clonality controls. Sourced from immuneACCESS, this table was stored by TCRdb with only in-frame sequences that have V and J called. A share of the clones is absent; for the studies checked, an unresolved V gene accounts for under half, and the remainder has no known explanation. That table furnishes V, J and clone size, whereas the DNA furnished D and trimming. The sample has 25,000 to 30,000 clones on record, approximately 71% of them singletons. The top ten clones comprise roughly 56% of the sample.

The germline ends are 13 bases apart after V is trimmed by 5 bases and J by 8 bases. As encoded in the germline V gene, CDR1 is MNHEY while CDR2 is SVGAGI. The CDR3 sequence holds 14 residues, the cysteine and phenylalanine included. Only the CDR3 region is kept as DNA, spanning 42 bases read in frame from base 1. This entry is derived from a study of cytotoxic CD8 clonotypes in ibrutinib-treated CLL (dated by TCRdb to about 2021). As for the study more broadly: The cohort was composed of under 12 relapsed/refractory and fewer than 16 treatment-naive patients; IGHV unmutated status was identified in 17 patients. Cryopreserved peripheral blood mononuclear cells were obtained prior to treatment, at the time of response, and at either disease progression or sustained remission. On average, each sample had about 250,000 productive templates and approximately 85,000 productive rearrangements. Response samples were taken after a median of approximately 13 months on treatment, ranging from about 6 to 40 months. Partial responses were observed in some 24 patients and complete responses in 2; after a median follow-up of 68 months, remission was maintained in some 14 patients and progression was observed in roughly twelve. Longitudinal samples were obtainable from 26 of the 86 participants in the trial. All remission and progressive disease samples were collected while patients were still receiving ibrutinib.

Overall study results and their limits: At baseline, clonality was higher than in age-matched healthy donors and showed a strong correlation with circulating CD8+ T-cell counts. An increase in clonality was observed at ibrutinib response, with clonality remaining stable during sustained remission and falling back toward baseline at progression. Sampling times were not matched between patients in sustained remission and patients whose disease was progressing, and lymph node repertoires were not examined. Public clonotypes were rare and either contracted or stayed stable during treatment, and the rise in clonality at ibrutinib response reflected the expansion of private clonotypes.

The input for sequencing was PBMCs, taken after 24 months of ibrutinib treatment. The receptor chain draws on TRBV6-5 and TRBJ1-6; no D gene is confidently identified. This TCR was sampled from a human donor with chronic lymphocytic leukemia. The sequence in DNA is TGTGCCAGCAGTGATCGGCAGTTCTATTCACCCCTCCACTTT. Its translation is CASSDRQFYSPLHF.